These 32 T cell receptor beta chains came from one sample sequenced in a study of shared clonotypes between healthy human individuals. The assay was immunoSEQ multiplex PCR, and TCRdb's table has in-frame clones only and misses some. The sample records roughly 2 million clones, 85% to 95% being singletons. Naivety among CD8 cells was defined by CD45RO negativity and positive CCR7 selection, thereby excluding terminally differentiated effector memory CD45RA+ cells. Sequenced: naive CD8+ T cells sorted from blood. Receptors originate from a man aged 18 to 30 in good health.

The V gene is TRBV28, the J gene TRBJ1-1; D perhaps matches TRBD1 (5 bases). Germline V gene data show CDR1 as MDHEN and CDR2 as SYDVKM. CDR3 length: 15 amino acids. V was pared by 3 bases and J by 1 base, with 12 bases between. In nucleotides, the CDR3 is TGTGCCAGCAGTTTTATTGGGACTGAGAACACTGAAGCTTTCTTT. Its protein product is CASSFIGTENTEAFF.

Worth noting for this clone: One end of the junction does not line up with germline, which may come from a read error. The chain is built from TRBV4-3 and TRBJ2-7, with D maybe TRBD2 (6 bases). The CDR3 is made up of 15 amino acids. Germline assignment: CDR1 LGHNA and CDR2 YSLEER. The CDR3 loop is CASRQAEGSSYEQYF. The CDR3 nucleotides are TGCGCCAGCAGACAAGCGGAGGGGAGCTCCTACGAGCAGTACTTC.

In this sample, this clone turned up once. The gene calls are TRBV2 and TRBJ1-2; D remains ambiguous. The ends were cut back, 7 bases at V and 0 bases at J, with 9 bases in the middle. The CDR3 is made up of 13 amino acids. From germline, CDR1 is SNHLY and CDR2 FYNNEI. This CDR3 reads CASTVEANYGYTF. CDR3 nucleotides: TGTGCCAGCACGGTGGAAGCTAACTATGGCTACACCTTC. Together with reference TRBV2 and TRBJ1-2, the CDR3 gives the full variable domain: EPEVTQTPSHQVTQMGQEVILRCVPISNHLYFYWYRQILGQKVEFLVSFYNNEISEKSEIFDDQFSVERPDGSNFTLKIRSTKLEDSAMYFCASTVEANYGYTFGSGTRLTVV.

In this sample, this clone turned up once. The chain links TRBV2 to TRBJ1-1; D might be TRBD1 (6 bases). CDR1 and CDR2 (germline): SNHLY, FYNNEI. The V gene lost 4 bases and the J gene lost 0 bases, with 15 bases spanning the gap. This CDR3 has 16 residues. CDR3 loop: CASSVARGTLNTEAFF. CDR3 sequence (DNA): TGTGCCAGCAGTGTAGCCAGGGGTACGCTGAACACTGAAGCTTTCTTT.

This sequence joins TRBV5-6 and TRBJ2-7; 13 bases fit TRBD2. Per the germline V gene, CDR1 is SGHDT and CDR2 is YYEEEE. V lost 0 bases, J lost 2 bases, and 5 bases stayed unmatched. CDR3 length: 17 residues. The CDR3 spells CASSLATSGGAAYEQYF. Written as DNA, the CDR3 is TGTGCCAGCAGCTTGGCCACTAGCGGGGGGGCGGCCTACGAGCAGTACTTC.

Notes on this clone: The sample carries other DNA sequences with the same CDR3. The chain links TRBV6-1 to TRBJ1-5; no firm D call. Trimming pared 3 bases from V and 0 bases from J, leaving 6 bases between. This CDR3 region has 14 residues. Germline assignment: CDR1 MNHNS and CDR2 SASEGT. The CDR3 DNA follows: TGTGCCAGCAGTGACGGAGATAGCAATCAGCCCCAGCATTTT. Encoded protein: CASSDGDSNQPQHF.

The chain links TRBV30 to TRBJ1-4; D not resolved. The V end lost 4 bases, the J end lost 7 bases, and 7 bases lay between the germline ends. CDR1 and CDR2 from the germline V gene are GTSNPN and SVGIG (reference sequence). This CDR3 has 11 residues. The CDR3 loop is CAWTDGEKLFF. DNA for the CDR3: TGTGCCTGGACCGACGGTGAAAAACTGTTTTTT. The full variable domain, rest sourced from reference TRBV30 and TRBJ1-4, is SQTIHQWPATLVQPVGSPLSLECTVEGTSNPNLYWYRQAAGRGLQLLFYSVGIGQISSEVPQNLSASRPQDRQFILSSKKLLLSDSGFYLCAWTDGEKLFFGSGTQLSVL.

V is TRBV19 and J is TRBJ1-4; 9 bases match TRBD1. The CDR3 contains 16 residues. V trimming: 10 bases; J trimming: 0 bases; junction bases outside the gene matches: 9. Per the germline V gene, CDR1 is LNHDA and CDR2 is SQIVND (reference sequence). The CDR3: CATGDRALSTNEKLFF. The CDR3 bases are TGTGCCACTGGGGACAGGGCCTTATCAACTAATGAAAAACTGTTTTTT. Using reference TRBV19 and TRBJ1-4 for the parts outside the CDR3, the full variable domain is DGGITQSPKYLFRKEGQNVTLSCEQNLNHDAMYWYRQDPGQGLRLIYYSQIVNDFQKGDIAEGYSVSREKKESFPLTVTSAQKNPTAFYLCATGDRALSTNEKLFFGSGTQLSVL.

Points on this clone: The same CDR3 can be traced to other DNA sequences in this sample. The rearrangement uses TRBV28 and TRBJ2-7, with D maybe TRBD1 (5 bases). Trimming left V 5 bases short and J 6 bases short, with 14 bases between. Germline values: CDR1 MDHEN, CDR2 SYDVKM. This CDR3 has 13 amino acids. In nucleotides, the CDR3 is TGTGCCAGCAGTCCCCGGACATCAGGCGAGCAGTACTTC. Protein: CASSPRTSGEQYF. The full variable domain, with the rest looked up from reference TRBV28 and TRBJ2-7, is DVKVTQSSRYLVKRTGEKVFLECVQDMDHENMFWYRQDPGLGLRLIYFSYDVKMKEKGDIPEGYSVSREKKERFSLILESASTNQTSMYLCASSPRTSGEQYFGPGTRLTVT.

A single count supports this clone. The gene calls are TRBV6-1 and TRBJ2-5; D unresolved. Trimming stripped 6 bases from V and 2 bases from J, with 16 bases between. This CDR3 spans 15 amino acids. The germline gives CDR1 MNHNS, CDR2 SASEGT. The CDR3 region is CASSALSTQQETQYF. In nucleotides, the CDR3 is TGTGCCAGCAGCGCCTTATCGACACAGCAAGAGACCCAGTACTTC.

This chain uses TRBV19 with TRBJ2-1, with 9 bases identical to TRBD2. This CDR3 spans 13 amino acids. With V trimmed by 10 bases and J by 7 bases, 8 bases remained unmatched. The germline gives CDR1 LNHDA, CDR2 SQIVND (reference sequence). The CDR3 nucleotides are TGTGCCACCAGACCGGCGGGAGGGAATGAGCAGTTCTTC. Residues: CATRPAGGNEQFF.

The genes are TRBV5-1 and TRBJ1-1, with D maybe TRBD1 (5 bases). V lost 0 bases, J lost 4 bases, and 16 bases lay in between. Germline V CDR1 and CDR2: SGHRS, YFSETQ. The CDR3 sequence is 16 residues long. CDR3 DNA: TGCGCCAGCAGCTTGGCCCGGCTCCGGGACCTCACTGAAGCTTTCTTT. It translates to CASSLARLRDLTEAFF.

This rearrangement joins TRBV5-1 to TRBJ1-4; D remains unclear. The germline V gene encodes CDR1 SGHRS and CDR2 YFSETQ. The CDR3 sequence is 15 residues long. Trimming removed 0 bases from V and 5 bases from J, with 11 bases in between. DNA for the CDR3: TGCGCCAGCAGCTTGGCAGCTACTGCAAATGAAAAACTGTTTTTT. Translated: CASSLAATANEKLFF.

Notes on this clone: Distinct nucleotide sequences in the sample also encode this CDR3. This chain joins TRBV7-9 and TRBJ2-1; TRBD2 might be the D (5 bases). Trimming cost V 1 base and J 2 bases, with 9 bases left between them. Germline V gene data show CDR1 as SEHNR and CDR2 as FQNEAQ (reference sequence). The CDR3 is 15 residues long. The CDR3 nucleotides read TGTGCCAGCAGCTTAGGTACGGGAACCTACAATGAGCAGTTCTTC. It codes for CASSLGTGTYNEQFF.

CDR3 region: CASRWSNEKLFF. CDR3 in DNA: TGTGCCAGCAGGTGGTCTAATGAAAAACTGTTTTTT. This chain uses TRBV14 with TRBJ1-4; D call uncertain. The germline V and J ends were trimmed by 6 bases and 3 bases, with 5 bases remaining between them. The CDR3 totals 12 residues. From germline, CDR1 is SGHDN and CDR2 FVKESK. The variable domain in full, with the rest retrieved from reference TRBV14 and TRBJ1-4, is EAGVTQFPSHSVIEKGQTVTLRCDPISGHDNLYWYRRVMGKEIKFLLHFVKESKQDESGMPNNRFLAERTGGTYSTLKVQPAELEDSGVYFCASRWSNEKLFFGSGTQLSVL.

The gene calls are TRBV19 and TRBJ2-1, with TRBD2 identical over 12 bases. The V gene end was trimmed by 3 bases and the J gene end by 9 bases; junction bases not matched to a gene: 3. Germline-derived CDR1 and CDR2 are LNHDA and SQIVND (reference sequence). CDR3 length: 14 amino acids. The CDR3 DNA follows: TGTGCCAGTAGTATGACTAGCGGGGGTTCTGAGCAGTTCTTC. It codes for CASSMTSGGSEQFF.

The chain couples TRBV4-3 to TRBJ2-2; TRBD2 is a possible D gene (5 bases). This CDR3 is 13 amino acids long. V shed 4 bases and J shed 7 bases, with 10 bases lying between them. Germline CDR1 LGHNA, CDR2 YSLEER. The CDR3: CASSPESGGELFF. The CDR3, as DNA: TGCGCCAGCAGCCCGGAGAGCGGCGGGGAGCTGTTTTTT.

This chain links TRBV6-1 with TRBJ1-6; D gene ambiguous. V was shortened by 4 bases and J by 6 bases, with 4 bases between the two germline ends. CDR3 length: 12 residues. Germline V CDR1 and CDR2: MNHNS, SASEGT. The CDR3 DNA follows: TGTGCCAGCAGTGGCACTAATTCACCCCTCCACTTT. The encoded protein is CASSGTNSPLHF.

The J gene is TRBJ2-5, the V gene TRBV7-9; 8 bases are shared with TRBD2. This CDR3 comprises 16 residues. The junction had 9 bases not matched to a gene; V was cut back by 4 bases and J by 2 bases. The germline CDR1 and CDR2 sequences are SEHNR and FQNEAQ (reference sequence). This chain's CDR3 is CASSSTYGGEQETQYF. For the CDR3, the DNA is TGTGCCAGCAGCTCGACTTACGGGGGGGAACAAGAGACCCAGTACTTC.

The rearrangement joins TRBV7-9 to TRBJ2-7; 7 nucleotides agree with TRBD2. The germline V gene has CDR1 SEHNR and CDR2 FQNEAQ (reference sequence). This CDR3 is 15 amino acids long. The V gene end was trimmed by 4 bases and the J gene end by 2 bases; junction bases not matched to a gene: 8. CDR3 DNA: TGTGCCAGCAGCTCTGATGGCGGGGGAACCTACGAGCAGTACTTC. Protein: CASSSDGGGTYEQYF.

The J gene is TRBJ1-5, the V gene TRBV19, with D hard to call. The germline V gene has CDR1 LNHDA and CDR2 SQIVND (reference sequence). This CDR3 region has 13 residues. V lost 1 base, J lost 3 bases, and 4 bases lay in between. Here the CDR3 DNA reads TGTGCCAGTAGTATAGTAAACAATCAGCCCCAGCATTTT. Encoded protein: CASSIVNNQPQHF.

The chain combines TRBV14 with TRBJ1-3; D gene uncertain. CDR1 is SGHDN and CDR2 is FVKESK in the germline V gene. This CDR3 comprises 14 residues. Deletions cut 8 bases from V and 0 bases from J, with 11 bases between. CDR3 bases: TGTGCCAGCGGTGAACCGCGCTCTGGAAACACCATATATTTT. As protein: CASGEPRSGNTIYF.

The gene calls are TRBV5-6 and TRBJ2-7; 10 nucleotides line up with TRBD2. The CDR3 is 16 residues long. J lost 3 bases, V lost 4 bases, and 10 bases had no gene match. In germline, CDR1 is SGHDT, CDR2 YYEEEE. The CDR3 DNA reads TGTGCCAGCAGCCCTTTCGGACTAGCGGCAAACTACGAGCAGTACTTC. Encoded protein: CASSPFGLAANYEQYF.

In its sample, this clone was seen once. The V gene is TRBV7-9, the J gene TRBJ1-2; 11 nucleotides agree with TRBD1. This CDR3 contains 14 residues. Germline values: CDR1 SEHNR, CDR2 FQNEAQ (reference sequence). The V segment lost 5 bases and the J segment 4 bases; nucleotides outside the gene matches: 3. CDR3 bases: TGTGCCAGCAGCCAGGGGACAGGGGGCTATGGCTACACCTTC. It encodes CASSQGTGGYGYTF.

As DNA, the CDR3 is TGTGCCAGCAGCCGGCACCCCGGGACAGTCTCCTACGAGCAGTACTTC. Amino acid sequence: CASSRHPGTVSYEQYF. The chain carries TRBV14 and TRBJ2-7; 7 bases line up with TRBD1. The CDR3 runs 16 residues. V lost 4 bases, J lost 0 bases, and 9 bases stayed unmatched. The germline V gene has CDR1 SGHDN and CDR2 FVKESK.

The chain combines TRBV9 with TRBJ1-1; TRBD1 agrees at 11 bases. From germline, CDR1 is SGDLS and CDR2 YYNGEE. The V gene end was trimmed by 3 bases and the J gene end by 5 bases; junction bases not matched to a gene: 3. The CDR3 has 14 residues. The CDR3 sequence is CASSGGQGGTEAFF. Written as DNA, the CDR3 is TGTGCCAGCAGCGGGGGACAGGGGGGAACTGAAGCTTTCTTT.

This sequence joins TRBV7-8 and TRBJ2-7, with 7 bases lining up with TRBD2. V lost 4 bases to trimming and J lost 3 bases; unmatched junction nucleotides: 12. Germline V CDR1 and CDR2: SGHVS, FQNEAQ. The CDR3 is 16 amino acids. DNA for the CDR3: TGTGCCAGCAGCTCTCCTAGCGGCGGGAGCGGCTACGAGCAGTACTTC. Its protein is CASSSPSGGSGYEQYF.

The chain joins TRBV9 to TRBJ2-7; TRBD2 aligns across 10 bases. The J segment lost 3 bases and the V segment lost 3 bases, leaving 6 bases of the junction unmatched. The CDR3 covers 15 residues. Germline V gene data show CDR1 as SGDLS and CDR2 as YYNGEE. The CDR3 spells CASSAGTSAIYEQYF. The CDR3 DNA is TGTGCCAGCAGCGCCGGGACTAGCGCGATCTACGAGCAGTACTTC.

This sequence joins TRBV7-9 and TRBJ2-1, with 8 nucleotides matching TRBD2. The V gene end was trimmed by 4 bases and the J gene end by 8 bases; junction bases not matched to a gene: 4. CDR3 size: 13 residues. The germline V gene encodes CDR1 SEHNR and CDR2 FQNEAQ (reference sequence). The DNA of the CDR3 is TGTGCCAGCAGCTCCCGGGAGGGGGATGAGCAGTTCTTC. Translation: CASSSREGDEQFF.

The V and J genes are TRBV5-6 and TRBJ1-1, with D hard to call. V was pared by 0 bases and J by 0 bases, with 9 bases between. This CDR3 is 15 amino acids long. Germline lookup yields CDR1 SGHDT and CDR2 YYEEEE. The chain's CDR3 is CASSLAPSLNTEAFF. In DNA form, the CDR3 reads TGTGCCAGCAGCTTGGCTCCCTCATTGAACACTGAAGCTTTCTTT.

In this sample, this clone turned up a few times. The chain couples TRBV27 to TRBJ2-7; D tentatively fits TRBD1 or TRBD2 (6 bases each). The CDR3 extends over 15 amino acids. Trimming removed 6 bases from V and 2 bases from J, with 17 bases in between. Per germline, CDR1 MNHEY and CDR2 SMNVEV (reference sequence). The CDR3 DNA reads TGTGCCAGCAGGTTAGGAGGGGGGTACGCCTACGAGCAGTACTTC. Translation gives CASRLGGGYAYEQYF.

This rearrangement joins TRBV30 to TRBJ2-7; 8 bases agree with TRBD1. The CDR3 consists of 13 residues. CDR1 is GTSNPN, CDR2 SVGIG, per germline (reference sequence). The junction had 3 bases not matched to a gene; V was cut back by 2 bases and J by 3 bases. CDR3 residues: CAWSKGTGYEQYF. In DNA, the CDR3 is TGTGCCTGGAGTAAGGGGACAGGCTACGAGCAGTACTTC.